This is a list of T cell receptor beta chains from one sample in a study of neurological immune-mediated disorders. TCRdb reprocessed the 5' RACE reads with MiXCR, giving one entry per CDR3 protein. The sample records 80,000 to 100,000 distinct CDR3 sequences, roughly 3.5% being singletons. The sequenced sample was PBMCs. Receptor source: a woman in her forties or fifties with multiple sclerosis. Both conserved end residues are part of each CDR3. The order of the fields is J gene, D gene, V gene, clone size, CDR3 protein, CDR3 DNA. D genes are given only for firm matches. Size is stated for part of the rows, as once, few or many counts, or as a class when the clone is expanded.

J gene: TRBJ2-7
D gene: TRBD2
V gene: TRBV6-2/TRBV6-3
clone size: many
CDR3 protein: CASSYGTSGYEQYF
CDR3 DNA: TGTGCCAGCAGTTACGGGACTAGCGGCTACGAGCAGTACTTC

J gene: TRBJ2-6
D gene: -
V gene: TRBV20-1
clone size: many
CDR3 protein: CSALKGGANVLTF
CDR3 DNA: TGCAGTGCTCTCAAAGGAGGGGCCAACGTCCTGACTTTC

J gene: TRBJ2-3
D gene: -
V gene: TRBV7-2
clone size: many
CDR3 protein: CASSWDPRTQYF
CDR3 DNA: TGTGCCAGCAGCTGGGACCCGCGTACGCAGTATTTT

J gene: TRBJ1-5
D gene: -
V gene: TRBV12-3/TRBV12-4
clone size: many
CDR3 protein: CASSFARNQPQHF
CDR3 DNA: TGTGCCAGCAGTTTCGCGCGCAATCAGCCCCAGCATTTT

J gene: TRBJ2-1
D gene: -
V gene: TRBV6-2/TRBV6-3
clone size: many
CDR3 protein: CASSSLTPSPREQFF
CDR3 DNA: TGTGCCAGCAGTTCCTTGACCCCGTCCCCACGTGAGCAGTTCTTC

J gene: TRBJ1-2
D gene: TRBD1
V gene: TRBV14
clone size: many
CDR3 protein: CASSQDLQGDIGYTF
CDR3 DNA: TGTGCCAGCAGCCAAGATTTACAGGGGGACATTGGCTACACCTTC

J gene: TRBJ2-7
D gene: TRBD1
V gene: TRBV12-3/TRBV12-4
clone size: few
CDR3 protein: CASRYQGERYF
CDR3 DNA: TGTGCCAGCAGATATCAGGGGGAGCGGTACTTC

J gene: TRBJ2-2
D gene: TRBD1
V gene: TRBV7-6
clone size: many
CDR3 protein: CASSLGQGARTGELFF
CDR3 DNA: TGTGCCAGCAGCTTGGGACAGGGGGCGCGCACCGGGGAGCTGTTTTTT

J gene: TRBJ1-2
D gene: TRBD1
V gene: TRBV5-5
clone size: many
CDR3 protein: CASSAAGGVQGGYGYTF
CDR3 DNA: TGTGCCAGCAGCGCCGCCGGGGGAGTCCAGGGGGGCTATGGCTACACCTTC

J gene: TRBJ2-7
D gene: TRBD1
V gene: TRBV5-6
clone size: many
CDR3 protein: CASSLALTGLAYEQYF
CDR3 DNA: TGTGCCAGCAGCTTGGCTTTGACAGGGCTCGCATACGAGCAGTACTTC

J gene: TRBJ2-1
D gene: -
V gene: TRBV7-9
clone size: many
CDR3 protein: CASSTSPGTEQFF
CDR3 DNA: TGTGCCAGCAGCACGAGCCCCGGGACGGAGCAGTTCTTC

J gene: TRBJ1-5
D gene: -
V gene: TRBV15
clone size: many
CDR3 protein: CATSGGSVGNQPQHF
CDR3 DNA: TGTGCCACCAGCGGGGGCTCTGTCGGCAATCAGCCCCAGCATTTT

J gene: TRBJ2-3
D gene: -
V gene: TRBV11-2
clone size: many
CDR3 protein: CASRHAGGRFGTDTQYF
CDR3 DNA: TGTGCCAGCAGACATGCCGGGGGAAGGTTCGGCACAGATACGCAGTATTTT

J gene: TRBJ2-6
D gene: -
V gene: TRBV7-9
clone size: many
CDR3 protein: CASSQAGANVLTF
CDR3 DNA: TGTGCCAGCAGCCAGGCTGGGGCCAACGTCCTGACTTTC

J gene: TRBJ1-5
D gene: -
V gene: TRBV5-6
clone size: many
CDR3 protein: CASSLSGLVEPQHF
CDR3 DNA: TGTGCCAGCAGCTTGAGTGGGTTAGTCGAGCCCCAGCATTTT

J gene: TRBJ1-6
D gene: TRBD1
V gene: TRBV7-9
clone size: many
CDR3 protein: CASSPRDRGPNSPLHF
CDR3 DNA: TGTGCCAGCAGCCCCCGGGACAGGGGCCCAAATTCACCCCTCCACTTT

J gene: TRBJ1-5
D gene: -
V gene: TRBV10-3
clone size: many
CDR3 protein: CAISKEIGQPQHF
CDR3 DNA: TGTGCCATCAGTAAGGAGATAGGTCAGCCCCAGCATTTT

J gene: TRBJ1-2
D gene: -
V gene: TRBV20-1
clone size: many
CDR3 protein: CSASRANYGYTF
CDR3 DNA: TGCAGTGCTAGTCGAGCTAACTATGGCTACACCTTC

J gene: TRBJ2-3
D gene: TRBD2
V gene: TRBV7-2
clone size: many
CDR3 protein: CASSLGGGGRDTQYF
CDR3 DNA: TGTGCCAGCAGCTTAGGCGGGGGGGGCCGGGATACGCAGTATTTT

J gene: TRBJ2-1
D gene: TRBD2
V gene: TRBV27
clone size: many
CDR3 protein: CASSLLRTSGDNEQFF
CDR3 DNA: TGTGCCAGCAGTTTATTACGGACTAGCGGGGACAATGAGCAGTTCTTC

J gene: TRBJ2-1
D gene: TRBD2
V gene: TRBV7-2
clone size: many
CDR3 protein: CASSSTLAGGFNEQFF
CDR3 DNA: TGTGCCAGCAGCAGCACACTAGCGGGGGGGTTCAATGAGCAGTTCTTC

J gene: TRBJ2-1
D gene: -
V gene: TRBV5-5
clone size: -
CDR3 protein: CDSSWGDNEQFF
CDR3 DNA: TGTGACAGCAGCTGGGGAGACAATGAGCAGTTCTTC

J gene: TRBJ1-2
D gene: -
V gene: TRBV7-3
clone size: many
CDR3 protein: CASPSGPFYGYTF
CDR3 DNA: TGTGCCAGTCCTTCGGGTCCTTTCTATGGCTACACCTTC

J gene: TRBJ1-4
D gene: -
V gene: TRBV4-1
clone size: many
CDR3 protein: CASSQVRLGNEKLFF
CDR3 DNA: TGCGCCAGCAGCCAAGTGAGATTGGGGAATGAAAAACTGTTTTTT

J gene: TRBJ1-5
D gene: TRBD1
V gene: TRBV27
clone size: many
CDR3 protein: CASSLGDRVWHF
CDR3 DNA: TGTGCCAGCAGTTTAGGGGACAGGGTCTGGCATTTT

J gene: TRBJ2-5
D gene: -
V gene: TRBV11-3
clone size: many
CDR3 protein: CASSLDGETQYF
CDR3 DNA: TGTGCCAGCAGCTTAGATGGGGAGACCCAGTACTTC

J gene: TRBJ1-5
D gene: -
V gene: TRBV5-8
clone size: many
CDR3 protein: CASSVSTGSEQPQHF
CDR3 DNA: TGTGCCAGCAGCGTGTCTACAGGGTCAGAACAGCCCCAGCATTTT

J gene: TRBJ1-5
D gene: -
V gene: TRBV5-6
clone size: medium-sized
CDR3 protein: CASSLEGTGRAGGQPQHF
CDR3 DNA: TGTGCCAGCAGCTTGGAGGGGACTGGGCGAGCCGGTGGTCAGCCCCAGCATTTT

J gene: TRBJ1-1
D gene: -
V gene: TRBV25-1
clone size: few
CDR3 protein: CASRESGRMNTEAFF
CDR3 DNA: TGTGCCAGCAGAGAATCCGGGAGGATGAACACTGAAGCTTTCTTT

J gene: TRBJ1-5
D gene: TRBD1
V gene: TRBV15
clone size: many
CDR3 protein: CATSRYWDREQQPQHF
CDR3 DNA: TGTGCCACCAGCAGATACTGGGACAGGGAACAACAGCCCCAGCATTTT

J gene: TRBJ2-2
D gene: -
V gene: TRBV20-1
clone size: many
CDR3 protein: CSARGRGSTGELFF
CDR3 DNA: TGCAGTGCTAGAGGTCGGGGGAGCACCGGGGAGCTGTTTTTT

J gene: TRBJ1-2
D gene: TRBD1
V gene: TRBV25-1
clone size: -
CDR3 protein: CASSGPGTGVGYGYTF
CDR3 DNA: TGTGCCAGCAGTGGCCCTGGGACAGGGGTCGGCTATGGCTACACCTTC

J gene: TRBJ2-7
D gene: TRBD2
V gene: TRBV4-3
clone size: many
CDR3 protein: CASSQVGGGAEQYF
CDR3 DNA: TGCGCCAGCAGCCAAGTTGGGGGGGGAGCCGAGCAGTACTTC

J gene: TRBJ1-4
D gene: -
V gene: TRBV7-9
clone size: many
CDR3 protein: CASSLPGSEKLFF
CDR3 DNA: TGTGCCAGCAGCCTCCCGGGAAGTGAAAAACTGTTTTTT

J gene: TRBJ1-1
D gene: TRBD1
V gene: TRBV4-3
clone size: many
CDR3 protein: CASSAGGGYTEAFF
CDR3 DNA: TGCGCCAGCAGCGCAGGGGGCGGGTACACTGAAGCTTTCTTT

J gene: TRBJ1-1
D gene: TRBD1
V gene: TRBV20-1
clone size: many
CDR3 protein: CSARRGQGAGTEAFF
CDR3 DNA: TGCAGTGCTAGGAGAGGACAGGGGGCTGGAACTGAAGCTTTCTTT

J gene: TRBJ2-5
D gene: -
V gene: TRBV12-3/TRBV12-4
clone size: many
CDR3 protein: CASCSSGQETQYF
CDR3 DNA: TGTGCCAGCTGTTCGTCTGGCCAAGAGACCCAGTACTTC

J gene: TRBJ2-5
D gene: TRBD1
V gene: TRBV10-3
clone size: many
CDR3 protein: CAISEGTGVRETQYF
CDR3 DNA: TGTGCCATCAGTGAGGGGACAGGGGTAAGAGAGACCCAGTACTTC

J gene: TRBJ1-1
D gene: TRBD1
V gene: TRBV5-1
clone size: many
CDR3 protein: CASTPSGGEGRFEAFF
CDR3 DNA: TGCGCCAGCACCCCGTCAGGGGGCGAAGGAAGGTTTGAAGCTTTCTTT

J gene: TRBJ2-3
D gene: TRBD2
V gene: TRBV20-1
clone size: -
CDR3 protein: CSALRLAGTLTDTQYF
CDR3 DNA: TGCAGTGCGCTGCGCTTAGCGGGGACCCTCACAGATACGCAGTATTTT

J gene: TRBJ1-2
D gene: -
V gene: TRBV5-1
clone size: many
CDR3 protein: CASRVFGGYTF
CDR3 DNA: TGCGCCAGCAGGGTCTTTGGTGGCTACACCTTC

J gene: TRBJ1-1
D gene: -
V gene: TRBV7-2
clone size: many
CDR3 protein: CASSKSRPVTEAFF
CDR3 DNA: TGTGCCAGCAGCAAGTCGCGCCCAGTTACTGAAGCTTTCTTT

J gene: TRBJ1-5
D gene: -
V gene: TRBV5-1
clone size: many
CDR3 protein: CASSAGGGEQPQHF
CDR3 DNA: TGCGCCAGCAGCGCCGGGGGGGGTGAGCAGCCCCAGCATTTT

J gene: TRBJ1-6
D gene: -
V gene: TRBV12-3/TRBV12-4
clone size: many
CDR3 protein: CASKIQSNSPLHF
CDR3 DNA: TGTGCCAGCAAAATACAGTCCAATTCACCCCTCCACTTT

J gene: TRBJ2-7
D gene: TRBD1
V gene: TRBV2
clone size: many
CDR3 protein: CASRLFPGQGYEQYF
CDR3 DNA: TGTGCCAGCAGACTTTTCCCGGGACAGGGGTACGAGCAGTACTTC